This is a list of T cell receptor beta chains from one sample in a study of response to subunit inactivated influenza vaccine. TCRdb analysed the RT-PCR reads with MiXCR anew, one entry per CDR3 protein. The sample carries around 790,000 distinct CDR3 sequences, 21% recorded once. The specimen was PBMCs from blood, collected roughly 5 days after vaccination. The receptor source for this set is a man aged 50 to 59 who received an inactivated influenza vaccine. The CDR3 runs from the conserved cysteine through the conserved F or W. Each record gives: V gene, J gene, CDR3 protein.

V gene: TRBV10-3; J gene: TRBJ2-3; CDR3 protein: CAIGRGGRTDTQYF
V gene: TRBV6-5; J gene: TRBJ1-2; CDR3 protein: CASSSRTGSQLHGYTF
V gene: TRBV5-1; J gene: TRBJ1-2; CDR3 protein: CASSSRVNYGYTF
V gene: TRBV6-1; J gene: TRBJ2-1; CDR3 protein: CASRVQGAKYNEQFF
V gene: TRBV12-3/TRBV12-4; J gene: TRBJ1-5; CDR3 protein: CATADGVFNQPQHF
V gene: TRBV6-2/TRBV6-3; J gene: TRBJ1-5; CDR3 protein: CASSYWGRVDNQPQHF
V gene: TRBV7-9; J gene: TRBJ2-1; CDR3 protein: CASSFYGTYNEQFF
V gene: TRBV20-1; J gene: TRBJ2-4; CDR3 protein: CSARDGKRSPTAKNIQYF
V gene: TRBV5-4; J gene: TRBJ2-3; CDR3 protein: CASSVLASRDTQYF
V gene: TRBV5-1; J gene: TRBJ2-2; CDR3 protein: CASSLGGTDTGELFF
V gene: TRBV7-8; J gene: TRBJ2-3; CDR3 protein: CASSLAAGWDTQYF
V gene: TRBV10-3; J gene: TRBJ2-7; CDR3 protein: CATGAGGYEQYF
V gene: TRBV12-3/TRBV12-4; J gene: TRBJ2-5; CDR3 protein: CASSPDLWETQYF
V gene: TRBV2; J gene: TRBJ2-5; CDR3 protein: CASSDGLARGTQYF
V gene: TRBV5-1; J gene: TRBJ1-1; CDR3 protein: CASSLGQENTEAFF
V gene: TRBV4-2; J gene: TRBJ2-7; CDR3 protein: CASSLSGMSSYEQYF
V gene: TRBV20-1; J gene: TRBJ1-1; CDR3 protein: CSATSGNMNTEAFF
V gene: TRBV5-1; J gene: TRBJ2-1; CDR3 protein: CASSGGQGATNEQFF
V gene: TRBV12-3/TRBV12-4; J gene: TRBJ2-7; CDR3 protein: CASSPWARGSYEQYF
V gene: TRBV18; J gene: TRBJ2-3; CDR3 protein: CASSPTITSTDTQYF
V gene: TRBV11-2; J gene: TRBJ2-1; CDR3 protein: CASSYQTVRSNEQFF
V gene: TRBV6-1; J gene: TRBJ1-5; CDR3 protein: CASEPGNNQPQHF
V gene: TRBV11-2; J gene: TRBJ2-3; CDR3 protein: CASIPSWREGLDRGDTQYF
V gene: TRBV5-1; J gene: TRBJ2-3; CDR3 protein: CASSLGLGVLKTDTQYF
V gene: TRBV7-2; J gene: TRBJ2-1; CDR3 protein: CASSPVSFSYNEQFF
V gene: TRBV4-3; J gene: TRBJ2-7; CDR3 protein: CASSQTGLLGEQYF
V gene: TRBV29-1; J gene: TRBJ2-3; CDR3 protein: CSVRQGAWTDTQYF
V gene: TRBV6-5; J gene: TRBJ2-2; CDR3 protein: CASSYTGGGSNTGELFF
V gene: TRBV5-1; J gene: TRBJ2-2; CDR3 protein: CASSTDPPRAANTGELFF
V gene: TRBV3-1; J gene: TRBJ2-1; CDR3 protein: CASSQGGRGNEQFF
V gene: TRBV20-1; J gene: TRBJ2-1; CDR3 protein: CSAHRGGSSYNEQFF
V gene: TRBV4-2; J gene: TRBJ2-6; CDR3 protein: CASRGPGANVLTF
V gene: TRBV16; J gene: TRBJ2-2; CDR3 protein: CASSQLIQNTGELFF
V gene: TRBV4-1; J gene: TRBJ2-4; CDR3 protein: CASSQVQGGYIQYF
V gene: TRBV20-1; J gene: TRBJ2-7; CDR3 protein: CSARVLAGPAEYEQYF
V gene: TRBV12-3/TRBV12-4; J gene: TRBJ2-5; CDR3 protein: CTSSHGGSQETQYF
V gene: TRBV4-2; J gene: TRBJ2-5; CDR3 protein: CASSQAGAREETQYF
V gene: TRBV20-1; J gene: TRBJ2-5; CDR3 protein: CSARALTNQETQYF
V gene: TRBV10-3; J gene: TRBJ1-2; CDR3 protein: CATIGTAMGGYTF
V gene: TRBV11-1; J gene: TRBJ1-1; CDR3 protein: CASSLADSRNTEAFF
V gene: TRBV12-3/TRBV12-4; J gene: TRBJ1-1; CDR3 protein: CASNSQGFTEAFF
V gene: TRBV10-3; J gene: TRBJ2-6; CDR3 protein: CAIGRGANVLTF
V gene: TRBV5-1; J gene: TRBJ2-6; CDR3 protein: CASSYSPVESSGANVLTF
V gene: TRBV5-1; J gene: TRBJ2-7; CDR3 protein: CASSLDGSGAYEQYF
V gene: TRBV4-3; J gene: TRBJ1-4; CDR3 protein: CASSQEEGAGTNEKLFF
V gene: TRBV7-9; J gene: TRBJ2-1; CDR3 protein: CASSLGGRGYEQFF
V gene: TRBV4-3; J gene: TRBJ2-7; CDR3 protein: CASSLYRDSYEQYF